The 31 T cell receptor beta chains given below trace back to one sample, sequenced in a study of CD4+ T cells in melanoma. The method was immunoSEQ multiplex PCR; TCRdb's version includes in-frame clones alone and lacks a portion of them. This table holds about 13,000 clones, over 65% found once. Sequenced: cells from a culture (not recorded whether cultured in vitro). These receptors were collected from a human donor with melanoma.

This clone has only a few counts. This rearrangement joins TRBV7-3 to TRBJ2-1, with D possibly being TRBD2 (7 bases). The CDR3 contains 15 residues. Germline loops: CDR1 SGHTA, CDR2 FQGTGA. Trimming pared 3 bases from V and 6 bases from J, leaving 15 bases between. CDR3 region: CASSFGKGGRNEQFF. The CDR3 DNA reads as TGTGCCAGCAGCTTCGGGAAGGGGGGGCGCAATGAGCAGTTCTTC.

This rearrangement joins TRBV11-2 to TRBJ1-3; unclear D gene. Germline lookup yields CDR1 SGHAT and CDR2 FQNNGV. This CDR3 has 14 amino acids. Trimming left V 5 bases short and J 0 bases short, with 8 bases between. DNA for the CDR3: TGTGCCAGCAGCACCCAGGACTCTGGAAACACCATATATTTT. Protein: CASSTQDSGNTIYF.

The gene calls are TRBV18 and TRBJ2-5; no clear D. Germline V CDR1 and CDR2: KGHSH, LQKENI. The CDR3 spans 13 residues. V was trimmed by 2 bases and J by 5 bases, leaving 9 bases between them. The CDR3 DNA reads TGTGCCAGCTCACCAGGGCTGACGGAGACCCAGTACTTC. It codes for CASSPGLTETQYF.

This chain links TRBV7-9 with TRBJ2-1, with 7 bases lining up with TRBD2. Germline lookup yields CDR1 SEHNR and CDR2 FQNEAQ (reference sequence). This CDR3 is 18 amino acids long. Trimming removed 2 bases from V and 2 bases from J; junction bases left unmatched: 12. CDR3 loop: CASSLRGGAGSTYNEQFF. For the CDR3, the DNA is TGTGCCAGCAGCTTACGAGGAGGAGCGGGGTCTACCTACAATGAGCAGTTCTTC.

V gene TRBV19 combines with J gene TRBJ1-6; D is ambiguous. The V gene lost 6 bases and the J gene lost 2 bases, with 17 bases spanning the gap. CDR1 LNHDA and CDR2 SQIVND come from the germline V gene (reference sequence). The CDR3 covers 17 residues. The CDR3 DNA follows: TGTGCCAGTAGGAAGAGTACCGCCGGCCCCTATAATTCACCCCTCCACTTT. Translated, it gives CASRKSTAGPYNSPLHF.

This clone was detected once. The chain recombines TRBV7-3 with TRBJ2-6; 9 bases match TRBD1. Germline CDR1 and CDR2: SGHTA and FQGTGA. J gave up 0 bases and V 2 bases, and 5 bases lay outside the gene matches. This CDR3 comprises 18 residues. In nucleotides, the CDR3 is TGTGCCAGCAGCTTAGGGCAGGGACAGGGCTCTGGGGCCAACGTCCTGACTTTC. This translates into CASSLGQGQGSGANVLTF.

The V call is TRBV7-3, the J call TRBJ2-5; a possible D gene is TRBD1 (6 bases). CDR1 is SGHTA, CDR2 FQGTGA, per germline. The CDR3 length is 14 residues. V was pared by 2 bases and J by 6 bases, with 13 bases between. This CDR3 reads CASSLRLGAKTQYF. Written as DNA, the CDR3 is TGTGCCAGCAGCTTACGGTTGGGGGCCAAGACCCAGTACTTC.

This chain joins TRBV7-3 and TRBJ2-5, with D possibly TRBD1 on 6 matching bases. Trimming shortened V by 1 base and J by 4 bases, and 10 bases separated the two germline ends. This CDR3 comprises 14 residues. The germline CDR1 and CDR2 sequences are SGHTA and FQGTGA. CDR3 sequence reads: CASSLSGRGETQYF. For the CDR3, the DNA is TGTGCCAGCAGCTTAAGCGGCAGGGGAGAGACCCAGTACTTC.

The CDR3 loop is CASVRQGPNEKLFF. The CDR3 coding sequence is TGTGCCAGCGTCCGCCAGGGCCCGAATGAAAAACTGTTTTTT. The chain employs TRBV7-9 and TRBJ1-4; D perhaps matches TRBD1 (5 bases). The CDR3 is 14 amino acids. V dropped 8 bases and J dropped 5 bases, with 15 bases sitting between them. Germline V gene data show CDR1 as SEHNR and CDR2 as FQNEAQ (reference sequence).

This clone was seen a handful of times. The chain links TRBV5-6 to TRBJ2-1; 7 bases are shared with TRBD2. Looked up from germline, CDR1 is SGHDT and CDR2 is YYEEEE. With V trimmed by 2 bases and J by 9 bases, 8 bases remained unmatched. This CDR3 is built from 14 residues. The CDR3 bases are TGTGCCAGCAGCTTCTCCTCGACTAGCACTGAGCAGTTCTTC. Amino acid sequence: CASSFSSTSTEQFF. Together with reference TRBV5-6 and TRBJ2-1, the CDR3 gives the full variable domain: DAGVTQSPTHLIKTRGQQVTLRCSPKSGHDTVSWYQQALGQGPQFIFQYYEEEERQRGNFPDRFSGHQFPNYSSELNVNALLLGDSALYLCASSFSSTSTEQFFGPGTRLTVL.

A single count supports this clone. The V call is TRBV5-6, the J call TRBJ2-5, with D perhaps TRBD2 (7 bases). The CDR3 is 16 residues long. Trimming cost V 4 bases and J 9 bases, with 25 bases left between them. The V gene's germline CDR1 is SGHDT and CDR2 YYEEEE. CDR3 in DNA: TGTGCCAGCAGCCGGGGGGACACCGACAGGACCGCGGCCCAGTACTTC. It codes for CASSRGDTDRTAAQYF.

This clone occurred a few times. The CDR3 region is CASSGQTYEQYF. The CDR3 nucleotides read TGTGCCAGTTCCGGACAGACCTACGAGCAGTACTTC. This chain links TRBV19 with TRBJ2-7; D may be TRBD1 (6 bases). There are 12 residues in the CDR3. Germline V gene lookup returns CDR1 LNHDA and CDR2 SQIVND (reference sequence). The V end lost 8 bases, the J end lost 2 bases, and 10 bases lay between the germline ends.

This clone has a handful of counts. The J gene is TRBJ1-2, the V gene TRBV19, with D maybe TRBD1 (6 bases). V lost 7 bases and J lost 7, with 31 bases in between. The germline CDR1 and CDR2 sequences are LNHDA and SQIVND (reference sequence). This CDR3 has 18 amino acids. CDR3: CASTDLRGSKGPPGGYTF. The CDR3 nucleotides are TGTGCCAGTACCGACCTAAGGGGGAGTAAGGGGCCGCCGGGTGGCTACACCTTC.

By proportion, this clone is medium-sized. The chain combines TRBV11-3 with TRBJ2-1, with 11 bases lining up with TRBD2. Germline CDR1 and CDR2: SGHNT and YENEEA. The CDR3 sequence is 15 residues long. V gave up 5 bases and J gave up 8 bases; unmatched junction bases: 8. CDR3 in DNA: TGTGCCAGCAGCCCTAGACTAGCGGGGAGGGATGAGCAGTTCTTC. This sequence encodes CASSPRLAGRDEQFF.

The rearrangement uses TRBV9 and TRBJ2-1; no clear D. The CDR3 is 13 residues long. Trimming shortened V by 0 bases and J by 3 bases, and 4 bases separated the two germline ends. Germline V gene data show CDR1 as SGDLS and CDR2 as YYNGEE. CDR3 sequence: CASSVDHYNEQFF. DNA for the CDR3: TGTGCCAGCAGCGTAGACCACTACAATGAGCAGTTCTTC. Variable domain in full (rest from reference TRBV9 and TRBJ2-1): DSGVTQTPKHLITATGQRVTLRCSPRSGDLSVYWYQQSLDQGLQFLIQYYNGEERAKGNILERFSAQQFPDLHSELNLSSLELGDSALYFCASSVDHYNEQFFGPGTRLTVL.

The J gene is TRBJ1-5, the V gene TRBV29-1, with D unresolved. Germline V gene data show CDR1 as SQVTM and CDR2 as ANQGSEA. The CDR3 is made up of 15 amino acids. The CDR3, as DNA: TGCATCGCTACAGCCTCGGACGGCGCCGATCAGCCCCAGCATTTT. Its protein is CIATASDGADQPQHF.

In regard to this clone: One junction end disagrees with the germline gene, perhaps due to a read error. The chain has TRBV7-7 and TRBJ2-3, with TRBD2 identical over 10 bases. This CDR3 comprises 13 residues. Germline CDR1 and CDR2: SSHAT and FNYEAQ (reference sequence). For the CDR3, the DNA is TGTGCTAGCAGCGGGGGGGGCACAGATACGCAGTATTTT. Translating gives CASSGGGTDTQYF. Using reference TRBV7-7 and TRBJ2-3 for the parts outside the CDR3, the full variable domain is GAGVSQSPRYKVTKRGQDVTLRCDPISSHATLYWYQQALGQGPEFLTYFNYEAQPDKSGLPSDRFSAERPEGSISTLTIQRTEQRDSAMYRCASSGGGTDTQYFGPGTRLTVL.

This clone was detected only a few times. The rearrangement joins TRBV20-1 to TRBJ1-1; D is perhaps TRBD1 (6 bases). Trimming took 6 bases from V and 10 from J, leaving 15 bases between them. The CDR3 has 11 amino acids. Germline lookup yields CDR1 DFQATT and CDR2 SNEGSKA (reference sequence). CDR3 DNA sequence: TGCAGTGCGATTCAGGGGTGGCTAGCTTTCTTT. Its translation: CSAIQGWLAFF.

The rearrangement links TRBV30 to TRBJ1-2, with TRBD1 matching over 10 bases. Per the germline V gene, CDR1 is GTSNPN and CDR2 is SVGIG (reference sequence). This CDR3 is 13 amino acids long. Trimming took 3 bases from V and 8 from J; bases not matched to a gene: 6. CDR3: CAWRKTGGWGYTF. The CDR3 nucleotides are TGTGCCTGGAGGAAGACAGGGGGCTGGGGCTACACCTTC.

The chain is built from TRBV29-1 and TRBJ2-3, with a weak D call TRBD2 (6 bases). This CDR3 spans 15 amino acids. Per germline, CDR1 SQVTM and CDR2 ANQGSEA. V dropped 7 bases and J dropped 1 base, with 18 bases sitting between them. CDR3 residues: CSAPGGTDGTDTQYF. For the CDR3, the DNA is TGCAGCGCCCCCGGGGGTACTGACGGCACAGATACGCAGTATTTT.

The genes are TRBV5-1 and TRBJ1-5, with a tentative D call TRBD1 (6 bases). Trimming removed 0 bases at V and 8 bases at J, with 15 bases between. CDR1 and CDR2 (germline): SGHRS, YFSETQ. The CDR3 sequence is 15 residues long. CDR3 region: CASSLEGYRDEPQHF. CDR3 DNA: TGCGCCAGCAGCTTGGAGGGATACAGGGATGAGCCCCAGCATTTT.

This clone has only a few counts. The chain combines TRBV27 with TRBJ2-7, with D unresolved. The CDR3 is 13 amino acids. Germline values: CDR1 MNHEY, CDR2 SMNVEV (reference sequence). Between the trimmed V and J ends, which lost 5 bases and 0 bases, there was a span of 8 bases. The CDR3 loop is CASSRSGSYEQYF. The CDR3 DNA reads as TGTGCCAGCAGTCGCTCAGGCTCCTACGAGCAGTACTTC.

The chain has TRBV9 and TRBJ2-3, with 9 bases that match TRBD2. The V and J ends lost 1 base and 0 bases, in that order; junction bases with no gene match: 6. The germline V gene encodes CDR1 SGDLS and CDR2 YYNGEE. The CDR3 runs 17 residues. The CDR3 loop is CASSVRGGDTSTDTQYF. In nucleotides, the CDR3 is TGTGCCAGCAGCGTACGCGGGGGGGATACTAGCACAGATACGCAGTATTTT.

Regarding this clone: Relative to the germline gene, one junction end is altered; a read error may explain this. The V call is TRBV6-4, the J call TRBJ2-5; TRBD2 matches at 9 bases. Germline assignment: CDR1 MRHNA and CDR2 SNTAGT. This CDR3 has 17 amino acids. The DNA for the CDR3 is TGTGCCAGCAGTTACTCCTTCAGCGGGGGGATTAGAGAGACCCAGTACTTC. Its translation is CASSYSFSGGIRETQYF.

V gene TRBV27 combines with J gene TRBJ2-1, with D perhaps TRBD2 (7 bases). Trimming removed 3 bases from V and 13 bases from J, with 10 bases in between. The CDR3 extends over 11 amino acids. Germline V lookup: CDR1 MNHEY, CDR2 SMNVEV (reference sequence). CDR3 residues: CASSFRGGQFF. CDR3 coding DNA: TGTGCCAGCAGTTTTAGGGGGGGTCAGTTCTTC.

The V gene is TRBV2, the J gene TRBJ1-5; D not resolved. The V end lost 4 bases, the J end lost 6 bases, and 7 bases lay between the germline ends. Germline V gene data show CDR1 as SNHLY and CDR2 as FYNNEI. The length of the CDR3 is 12 residues. The CDR3: CASSGPSQPQHF. CDR3 sequence (DNA): TGTGCCAGCAGTGGCCCCAGTCAGCCCCAGCATTTT.

The chain couples TRBV4-2 to TRBJ2-5; D may match TRBD1 or TRBD2 (6 bases each). V lost 4 bases and J lost 9, with 24 bases in between. The V gene's germline CDR1 is LGHNA and CDR2 YNFKEQ. The CDR3 consists of 16 residues. CDR3 sequence: CASSRGDTDRTAAQYF. CDR3 coding DNA: TGTGCCAGCAGCCGGGGGGACACCGACAGGACCGCGGCCCAGTACTTC.

Only one count was recorded for this clone. The chain joins TRBV2 to TRBJ2-5; TRBD2 matches 7 bases. The germline CDR1 and CDR2 sequences are SNHLY and FYNNEI. The trim removed 5 bases at V and 1 base at J, leaving 7 bases unmatched. CDR3 length: 15 amino acids. The CDR3, as DNA: TGTGCCAGCAGTTTGTTATCGGGGGGCCAAGAGACCCAGTACTTC. It translates to CASSLLSGGQETQYF.

The genes are TRBV4-2 and TRBJ2-1, with 7 bases that match TRBD2. This CDR3 region has 15 residues. Germline V CDR1 and CDR2: LGHNA, YNFKEQ. Trimming cost V 1 base and J 8 bases; bases outside gene matches: 8. The CDR3 sequence: CASSQGDGGNDEQFF. The CDR3 nucleotides read TGTGCCAGCAGCCAAGGCGACGGGGGGAACGATGAGCAGTTCTTC.

The chain employs TRBV7-6 and TRBJ1-6, with a tentative D call TRBD1 (5 bases). Germline V gives CDR1 SGHVS, CDR2 FNYEAQ. This CDR3 region has 14 residues. Trimming stripped 4 bases from V and 7 bases from J, with 11 bases between. The CDR3, as DNA: TGTGCCAGCAGCTCCCGACAGAAAAATTCACCCCTCCACTTT. Translation: CASSSRQKNSPLHF.

The DNA of the CDR3 is TGTGCCAGCAGCAAGAAGGCACAGATTAATGAAAAACTGTTTTTT. It yields the protein CASSKKAQINEKLFF. This chain links TRBV21-1 with TRBJ1-4; TRBD1 was called by the table and not checked on the DNA. TRBV21-1 is a listed pseudogene. The CDR3 covers 15 residues.